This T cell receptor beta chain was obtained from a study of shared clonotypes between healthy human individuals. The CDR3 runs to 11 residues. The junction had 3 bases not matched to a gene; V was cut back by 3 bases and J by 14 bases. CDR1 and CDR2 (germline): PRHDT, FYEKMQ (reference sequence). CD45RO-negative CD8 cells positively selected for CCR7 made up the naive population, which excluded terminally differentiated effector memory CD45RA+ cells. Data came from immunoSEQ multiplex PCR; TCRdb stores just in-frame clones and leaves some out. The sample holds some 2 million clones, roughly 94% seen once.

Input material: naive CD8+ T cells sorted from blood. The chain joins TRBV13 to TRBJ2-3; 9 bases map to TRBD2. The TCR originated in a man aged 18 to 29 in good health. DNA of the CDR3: TGTGCCAGCAGCTTGGGTAGCGGGGGGTATTTT. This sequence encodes CASSLGSGGYF. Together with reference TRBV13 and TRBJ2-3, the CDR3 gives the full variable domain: AAGVIQSPRHLIKEKRETATLKCYPIPRHDTVYWYQQGPGQDPQFLISFYEKMQSDKGSIPDRFSAQQFSDYHSELNMSSLELGDSALYFCASSLGSGGYFGPGTRLTVL.